The 18 T cell receptor beta chains listed next were all sequenced from one sample in a study of blood T cell repertoires in COVID-19. Using immunoSEQ multiplex PCR, the repertoire was profiled, and TCRdb retains in-frame clones only, with some absent. The sample yields some 210,000 clones, around nine tenths seen once. Specimen: peripheral blood. Source of these receptors: a woman in her forties who had recovered from COVID-19.

The gene calls are TRBV9 and TRBJ2-5; D unresolved. This CDR3 spans 11 amino acids. Germline CDR1 reads SGDLS; CDR2 reads YYNGEE. V was clipped by 4 bases and J by 5 bases, with 6 bases between them. The CDR3 here is CASSFGETQYF. As DNA, the CDR3 is TGTGCCAGCAGCTTCGGGGAGACCCAGTACTTC.

The chain recombines TRBV27 with TRBJ2-3; 12 nucleotides agree with TRBD2. This CDR3 has 15 residues. V trimming: 5 bases; J trimming: 4 bases; junction bases outside the gene matches: 4. Germline V gene sequence: CDR1 MNHEY, CDR2 SMNVEV (reference sequence). For the CDR3, the DNA is TGTGCCAGCAGTCTAGCGGGAGGGCCAGCAGATACGCAGTATTTT. Translated: CASSLAGGPADTQYF.

The chain is built from TRBV7-9 and TRBJ2-1; 8 nucleotides align to TRBD2. Germline V lookup: CDR1 SEHNR, CDR2 FQNEAQ (reference sequence). CDR3 length: 16 residues. Trimming took 1 base from V and 7 from J; bases not matched to a gene: 9. The CDR3 nucleotides read TGTGCCAGCAGCTTAGTACCGGGAGGGCGTAAAAATGAGCAGTTCTTC. Protein sequence: CASSLVPGGRKNEQFF.

V is TRBV7-9 and J is TRBJ1-6; D ambiguous. The germline CDR1 and CDR2 sequences are SEHNR and FQNEAQ (reference sequence). This CDR3 is 17 amino acids long. V lost 2 bases and J 0 bases, leaving 11 bases between the germline ends. CDR3 loop: CASSLHSESSYNSPLHF. For the CDR3, the DNA is TGTGCCAGCAGCTTACATTCGGAGAGCTCCTATAATTCACCCCTCCACTTT.

This clone appeared a few times. This chain joins TRBV19 and TRBJ2-1, with no clear D. Germline V CDR1 and CDR2: LNHDA, SQIVND (reference sequence). The CDR3 has 15 residues. Trimming took off 1 base at V and 0 bases at J, with 7 bases between the two ends. The CDR3, as DNA: TGTGCCAGTAGTATAGCCGATAGCTCCTACAATGAGCAGTTCTTC. Translating it yields CASSIADSSYNEQFF. The variable domain in full, with the rest retrieved from reference TRBV19 and TRBJ2-1, is DGGITQSPKYLFRKEGQNVTLSCEQNLNHDAMYWYRQDPGQGLRLIYYSQIVNDFQKGDIAEGYSVSREKKESFPLTVTSAQKNPTAFYLCASSIADSSYNEQFFGPGTRLTVL.

This clone was seen once. The J gene is TRBJ2-7, the V gene TRBV6-5; D gene ambiguous. Trimming stripped 11 bases from V and 2 bases from J, with 13 bases between. The germline CDR1 and CDR2 sequences are MNHEY and SVGAGI. There are 12 residues in the CDR3. The CDR3 spells CASLGKAYEQYF. The CDR3 nucleotides read TGTGCCTCTCTAGGAAAGGCCTACGAGCAGTACTTC.

A single count supports this clone. The chain combines TRBV20-1 with TRBJ1-5; D perhaps matches TRBD1 (5 bases). Deletions cut 3 bases from V and 0 bases from J, with 9 bases between. Germline CDR1 is DFQATT and CDR2 is SNEGSKA (reference sequence). The CDR3 sequence is 14 residues long. The CDR3 coding sequence is TGCAGTGCTAGTCCCGACAGTAGCAATCAGCCCCAGCATTTT. Encoded protein: CSASPDSSNQPQHF.

Ten or more counts support this clone. DNA of the CDR3: TGTGCCAGCAGTCTCAAGGACTTCGAGCAGTACTTC. It codes for CASSLKDFEQYF. This chain joins TRBV6-2 or TRBV6-3 and TRBJ2-7, with D possibly matching TRBD2 (5 bases). V gave up 5 bases and J gave up 6 bases, with 11 bases separating them. Germline V gene lookup returns CDR1 MNHEY and CDR2 SVGEGT. The CDR3 is made up of 12 amino acids.

The chain carries TRBV7-9 and TRBJ2-4, with 10 positions matching TRBD1. The CDR3 length is 15 residues. Germline V lookup: CDR1 SEHNR, CDR2 FQNEAQ (reference sequence). V was pared by 5 bases and J by 6 bases, with 7 bases of the junction left unmatched. The DNA of the CDR3 is TGTGCCAGCAGCCCCGACAGGGGGCCTTTAAACATTCAGTACTTC. Amino acids: CASSPDRGPLNIQYF.

This chain joins TRBV20-1 and TRBJ1-4; D gene ambiguous. V lost 3 bases and J 2 bases, leaving 22 bases between the germline ends. CDR1 DFQATT and CDR2 SNEGSKA come from the germline V gene (reference sequence). The CDR3 has 18 residues. The CDR3 loop is CSASGMSAHRSTNEKLFF. In nucleotides, the CDR3 is TGCAGTGCTAGTGGGATGTCTGCCCACCGGAGTACTAATGAAAAACTGTTTTTT.

This clone was recorded only once. This chain connects TRBV6-5 to TRBJ2-7, with 9 bases matching TRBD1. In germline, CDR1 is MNHEY, CDR2 SVGAGI. J lost 8 bases, V lost 7 bases, and 6 bases had no gene match. The CDR3 spans 12 residues. CDR3: CASKITGGQQYF. CDR3 bases: TGTGCCAGCAAAATTACAGGGGGCCAGCAGTACTTC.

This chain connects TRBV18 to TRBJ2-5; a weak D match, TRBD1 (5 bases). The V and J ends lost 4 bases and 2 bases respectively, with 14 bases between them. Germline CDR1 and CDR2: KGHSH and LQKENI. The CDR3 is 15 residues long. The CDR3 DNA reads TGTGCCAGCTCACTACGACAGAATCCTCAAGAGACCCAGTACTTC. It translates to CASSLRQNPQETQYF.

The chain employs TRBV30 and TRBJ2-1, with no clear D. This CDR3 comprises 13 residues. The V gene lost 7 bases and the J gene lost 4 bases, with 14 bases spanning the gap. Germline V gene lookup returns CDR1 GTSNPN and CDR2 SVGIG (reference sequence). The CDR3 coding sequence is TGTGCCTTATCCCGCCCCGGGTACAATGAGCAGTTCTTC. This translates into CALSRPGYNEQFF. Full variable domain (missing parts from reference TRBV30 and TRBJ2-1): SQTIHQWPATLVQPVGSPLSLECTVEGTSNPNLYWYRQAAGRGLQLLFYSVGIGQISSEVPQNLSASRPQDRQFILSSKKLLLSDSGFYLCALSRPGYNEQFFGPGTRLTVL.

The chain joins TRBV23-1 to TRBJ1-1; 9 bases are shared with TRBD1. TRBV23-1 is an ORF, and what it does is uncertain. The length of the CDR3 is 18 residues. Losses at the gene ends were 0 bases for V and 0 bases for J; bases not matched to a gene: 8. In DNA, the CDR3 is TGCGCCAGCAGTCAATCCCACGGACAGGGGCGGATGAACACTGAAGCTTTCTTT. Translation: CASSQSHGQGRMNTEAFF.

In its sample, this clone was seen a few times. The chain joins TRBV6-2 or TRBV6-3 to TRBJ1-2; D is perhaps TRBD1 (5 bases). The V gene's germline CDR1 is MNHEY and CDR2 SVGEGT. With 5 bases removed from V and 5 bases from J, the gap between germline ends came to 18 bases. The CDR3 is 15 amino acids. DNA for the CDR3: TGTGCCAGCAGTGATGGGGCCGCTGGGGTGTATGGCTACACCTTC. Translation gives CASSDGAAGVYGYTF.

The CDR3 sequence is CASSPTEGVSFF. In nucleotides, the CDR3 is TGTGCCAGCAGCCCGACAGAAGGCGTGTCGTTCTTC. The rearrangement links TRBV5-6 to TRBJ2-1, with D tentatively TRBD1 (5 bases). The CDR3 sequence is 12 residues long. Deletions cut 4 bases from V and 15 bases from J, with 17 bases between. Germline lookup yields CDR1 SGHDT and CDR2 YYEEEE. Combining the CDR3 with reference TRBV5-6 and TRBJ2-1 gives the whole variable domain DAGVTQSPTHLIKTRGQQVTLRCSPKSGHDTVSWYQQALGQGPQFIFQYYEEEERQRGNFPDRFSGHQFPNYSSELNVNALLLGDSALYLCASSPTEGVSFFGPGTRLTVL.

Notes on this clone: This CDR3 is also generated by other DNA sequences in the sample. The V gene is TRBV7-9, the J gene TRBJ1-1; D ambiguous. The CDR3 totals 14 residues. Trimming removed 6 bases at V and 2 bases at J, with 13 bases between. Per the germline V gene, CDR1 is SEHNR and CDR2 is FQNEAQ (reference sequence). Here the CDR3 reads CASSYGQTNTEAFF. The CDR3 bases are TGTGCCAGCAGTTATGGGCAGACAAACACTGAAGCTTTCTTT.

V is TRBV28 and J is TRBJ1-1; possibly TRBD1 for D (5 bases). V was cut by 4 bases and J by 4 bases, with 13 bases left in between. In germline, CDR1 is MDHEN, CDR2 SYDVKM. This CDR3 has 14 residues. CDR3 loop: CASSSPQGSTEAFF. DNA for the CDR3: TGTGCCAGCAGTTCACCCCAGGGATCCACTGAAGCTTTCTTT.